Listed here are 21 T cell receptor beta chains from one sample, sequenced in a study of T-cell reconstitution after alpha-beta-depleted transplantation in children. Unique molecular identifiers were incorporated when the TCRbeta library was constructed. TCRdb reanalysed the PCR reads using MiXCR and keeps one entry per CDR3 protein. The sample lists fewer than 750,000 distinct CDR3 sequences, more than 20% occurring once. Sample: PBMCs, mostly from graft donor cells, taken 360 days after TCRalphabeta/CD19-depleted stem cell transplant. The receptors come from a boy younger than two who had a stem cell transplant for acute myeloid leukemia, so the T cells may come from the graft donor.

The V call is TRBV28, the J call TRBJ2-7, with 9 bases fitting TRBD1. The CDR3 is 15 amino acids. Germline-derived CDR1 and CDR2 are MDHEN and SYDVKM. Trimming removed 6 bases from V and 3 bases from J; junction bases left unmatched: 9. The CDR3 DNA reads TGTGCCAGCAGCCGAAACCGGGACAGGGTCTACGAGCAGTACGTC. Its protein is CASSRNRDRVYEQYV.

The chain employs TRBV5-1 and TRBJ2-7, with D possibly being TRBD1 (5 bases). V was pared by 0 bases and J by 4 bases, with 8 bases between. This CDR3 contains 13 residues. Germline lookup yields CDR1 SGHRS and CDR2 YFSETQ. Here the CDR3 reads CASSLEAGYEQYV. Here the CDR3 DNA reads TGCGCCAGCAGCTTGGAGGCAGGGTACGAGCAGTACGTC.

This clonotype has more than one count but fewer than ten. This chain connects TRBV29-1 to TRBJ1-1, with 8 nucleotides matching TRBD1. Germline-derived CDR1 and CDR2 are SQVTM and ANQGSEA. The trim removed 7 bases at V and 7 bases at J, leaving 23 bases unmatched. The CDR3 is made up of 17 amino acids. The CDR3 loop is CSAIGWTGSLDQDEAFF. The CDR3 nucleotides are TGCAGCGCCATCGGGTGGACAGGGAGTTTAGACCAGGATGAAGCTTTCTTT.

The chain links TRBV28 to TRBJ2-3; weak D call: TRBD1 (6 bases). The CDR3 runs to 17 residues. Germline CDR1 and CDR2: MDHEN and SYDVKM. The V end lost 1 base, the J end lost 3 bases, and 17 bases lay between the germline ends. CDR3 coding DNA: TGTGCCAGCAGTTTATCCACAGGGTCCCTCCAGACAGATACGCAGTATTTT. This sequence encodes CASSLSTGSLQTDTQYF.

The gene calls are TRBV7-2 and TRBJ2-1; TRBD2 matches 8 bases. The CDR3 has 15 amino acids. Trimming removed 1 base from V and 7 bases from J; junction bases left unmatched: 6. In germline, CDR1 is SGHTA, CDR2 FQGNSA. This CDR3 is CASSLVGTSLNEQFF. CDR3 DNA: TGTGCCAGCAGCTTAGTTGGGACTAGTCTTAATGAGCAGTTCTTC. Full variable domain (outside the CDR3, taken from reference TRBV7-2 and TRBJ2-1): GAGVSQSPSNKVTEKGKDVELRCDPISGHTALYWYRQSLGQGLEFLIYFQGNSAPDKSGLPSDRFSAERTGGSVSTLTIQRTQQEDSAVYLCASSLVGTSLNEQFFGPGTRLTVL.

Ten or more counts support this clonotype. The chain joins TRBV28 to TRBJ2-2, with 9 bases that match TRBD2. The CDR3 spans 18 residues. V shed 5 bases, J shed 2 bases, and the junction held 12 bases outside the gene matches. Germline V gene data show CDR1 as MDHEN and CDR2 as SYDVKM. The CDR3 loop is CASSINHIAGANTGELFF. DNA of the CDR3: TGTGCCAGCAGTATTAATCATATAGCGGGGGCCAACACCGGGGAGCTGTTTTTT.

The chain is built from TRBV20-1 and TRBJ2-7; weak D call: TRBD1 (5 bases). CDR3 length: 11 residues. V was cut by 7 bases and J by 4 bases, with 11 bases left in between. CDR1 and CDR2 (germline): DFQATT, SNEGSKA (reference sequence). Here the CDR3 reads CSGTFSYEQYF. The DNA of the CDR3 is TGCAGTGGGACATTCTCTTACGAGCAGTACTTC.

The V and J genes are TRBV5-1 and TRBJ2-1, with D maybe TRBD1 (5 bases). V was cut by 6 bases and J by 5 bases, with 15 bases left in between. This CDR3 spans 14 amino acids. Germline CDR1 reads SGHRS; CDR2 reads YFSETQ. The CDR3 loop is CASTPAGPNNEQFF. The CDR3 coding sequence is TGCGCCAGCACCCCCGCAGGGCCCAACAATGAGCAGTTCTTC.

V usage is TRBV20-1 and J usage is TRBJ2-1, with D perhaps TRBD1 (5 bases). The germline V and J ends were trimmed by 5 bases and 0 bases, with 20 bases remaining between them. The CDR3 is 17 amino acids. The V gene's germline CDR1 is DFQATT and CDR2 SNEGSKA (reference sequence). The CDR3 nucleotides read TGCAGTGCTTGGCTATCCCCCCGACAGCTCTCCTACAATGAGCAGTTCTTC. This translates into CSAWLSPRQLSYNEQFF.

The table lists this clonotype with a few counts. The CDR3 sequence is CSARDPVGAGVTGELFF. The DNA for the CDR3 is TGCAGTGCTAGAGATCCCGTGGGGGCAGGCGTCACCGGGGAGCTGTTTTTT. The chain has TRBV20-1 and TRBJ2-2; D is perhaps TRBD1 (6 bases). Germline V CDR1 and CDR2: DFQATT, SNEGSKA (reference sequence). Trimming stripped 0 bases from V and 4 bases from J, with 18 bases between. CDR3 length: 17 residues.

This clonotype was counted only a few times. The chain links TRBV20-1 to TRBJ2-3; D remains ambiguous. CDR1 and CDR2 from the germline V gene are DFQATT and SNEGSKA (reference sequence). This CDR3 is built from 11 residues. The V and J ends lost 3 bases and 13 bases respectively, with 14 bases between them. DNA of the CDR3: TGCAGTGCTAGGACACCCCTATGGAAGTATTTT. It yields the protein CSARTPLWKYF.

This clonotype was counted ten times or more. The gene calls are TRBV28 and TRBJ2-3, with no clear D. The CDR3 loop spans 12 amino acids. V was shortened by 3 bases and J by 6 bases, with 7 bases between the two germline ends. Germline-derived CDR1 and CDR2 are MDHEN and SYDVKM. Here the CDR3 reads CASSFDRDTQYF. The CDR3 DNA follows: TGTGCCAGCAGTTTTGATCGGGATACGCAGTATTTT. The complete variable domain, with remaining parts taken from reference TRBV28 and TRBJ2-3, reads DVKVTQSSRYLVKRTGEKVFLECVQDMDHENMFWYRQDPGLGLRLIYFSYDVKMKEKGDIPEGYSVSREKKERFSLILESASTNQTSMYLCASSFDRDTQYFGPGTRLTVL.

CDR3 in DNA: TGTGCCAGCAGGAACCCGACGGAGCAGTACTTC. It translates to CASRNPTEQYF. The chain recombines TRBV28 with TRBJ2-7; no clear D gene. This CDR3 has 11 amino acids. V shed 6 bases and J shed 7 bases, with 10 bases lying between them. CDR1 is MDHEN and CDR2 is SYDVKM in the germline V gene.

Of note for this clonotype: This may be a read error: a much more frequent sequence differs by one nucleotide. The V call is TRBV2, the J call TRBJ2-5; D may correspond to TRBD1 or TRBD2 (6 bases each). From germline, CDR1 is SNHLY and CDR2 FYNNEI. The CDR3 contains 16 residues. Trimming took 6 bases from V and 2 from J, leaving 19 bases between them. CDR3 sequence: CASRYSGRGGQETQYF. CDR3 bases: TGTGCCAGCAGATATTCCGGGAGAGGGGGGCAAGAGACCCAGTACTTC.

As for this clonotype: A junction boundary mismatches the germline segment, possibly from a read error. The J gene is TRBJ2-7, the V gene TRBV30; 10 bases line up with TRBD1. Germline values: CDR1 GTSNPN, CDR2 SVGIG (reference sequence). CDR3 length: 12 residues. The CDR3 loop is CAWSPPGQGLIF. CDR3 DNA: TGTGCCTGGAGTCCCCCGGGACAGGGGCTAATCTTC.

This clonotype showed up many times. The rearrangement links TRBV12-3 or TRBV12-4 to TRBJ2-2, with unresolved D. V shed 10 bases and J shed 4 bases, with 22 bases lying between them. The CDR3 sequence is 16 residues long. CDR3 coding DNA: TGTGCCATTTCCCGTTACCCGTTACAGCGCACCGGGGAGCTGTTTTTT. This sequence encodes CAISRYPLQRTGELFF.

The V and J genes are TRBV20-1 and TRBJ2-5; tentatively, D is TRBD1 (6 bases). There are 16 residues in the CDR3. Germline V gene data show CDR1 as DFQATT and CDR2 as SNEGSKA (reference sequence). Trimming left V 6 bases short and J 1 base short, with 21 bases between. As DNA, the CDR3 is TGCAGTGCCCCCCGTTCGGACAGAACCTTCCAAGAGACCCAGTACTTC. It yields the protein CSAPRSDRTFQETQYF.

The V gene is TRBV25-1, the J gene TRBJ1-1, with a weak D call TRBD1 (5 bases). Germline CDR1 is MGHDK and CDR2 is SYGVNS. Trimming left V 5 bases short and J 8 bases short, with 18 bases between. The CDR3 has 14 amino acids. The CDR3 nucleotides are TGTGCCAGCAGTACCTCCTCTGGGGGAGGCGAAGCTTTCTTT. Translation: CASSTSSGGGEAFF.

This clonotype was seen at least ten times. The chain joins TRBV27 to TRBJ2-3; 8 bases fit TRBD1. Germline V gives CDR1 MNHEY, CDR2 SMNVEV (reference sequence). The length of the CDR3 is 14 residues. V was pared by 5 bases and J by 4 bases, with 5 bases of the junction left unmatched. This CDR3 is CASSEDRVSDTQYF. The CDR3 region has the DNA TGTGCCAGCAGTGAGGACAGGGTGTCAGATACGCAGTATTTT.

The chain employs TRBV5-5 and TRBJ2-2; D might be TRBD1 (5 bases). V gave up 4 bases and J gave up 4 bases, with 17 bases separating them. The CDR3 consists of 16 residues. The germline CDR1 and CDR2 sequences are SGHKS and YYEKEE (reference sequence). The CDR3 spells CASSRSGRVGTGELFF. In DNA form, the CDR3 reads TGTGCCAGCAGCCGGAGTGGCAGGGTGGGCACCGGGGAGCTGTTTTTT. The variable domain in full, completed from reference TRBV5-5 and TRBJ2-2, reads DAGVTQSPTHLIKTRGQQVTLRCSPISGHKSVSWYQQVLGQGPQFIFQYYEKEERGRGNFPDRFSARQFPNYSSELNVNALLLGDSALYLCASSRSGRVGTGELFFGEGSRLTVL.

There are many counts of this clonotype. This rearrangement joins TRBV9 to TRBJ2-5; D uncertain. Germline V gene data show CDR1 as SGDLS and CDR2 as YYNGEE. Trimming took off 3 bases at V and 0 bases at J, with 12 bases between the two ends. The CDR3 is made up of 15 amino acids. In DNA, the CDR3 is TGTGCCAGCAGCGGGAACTCCCGGTACCAAGAGACCCAGTACTTC. This gives the protein CASSGNSRYQETQYF.